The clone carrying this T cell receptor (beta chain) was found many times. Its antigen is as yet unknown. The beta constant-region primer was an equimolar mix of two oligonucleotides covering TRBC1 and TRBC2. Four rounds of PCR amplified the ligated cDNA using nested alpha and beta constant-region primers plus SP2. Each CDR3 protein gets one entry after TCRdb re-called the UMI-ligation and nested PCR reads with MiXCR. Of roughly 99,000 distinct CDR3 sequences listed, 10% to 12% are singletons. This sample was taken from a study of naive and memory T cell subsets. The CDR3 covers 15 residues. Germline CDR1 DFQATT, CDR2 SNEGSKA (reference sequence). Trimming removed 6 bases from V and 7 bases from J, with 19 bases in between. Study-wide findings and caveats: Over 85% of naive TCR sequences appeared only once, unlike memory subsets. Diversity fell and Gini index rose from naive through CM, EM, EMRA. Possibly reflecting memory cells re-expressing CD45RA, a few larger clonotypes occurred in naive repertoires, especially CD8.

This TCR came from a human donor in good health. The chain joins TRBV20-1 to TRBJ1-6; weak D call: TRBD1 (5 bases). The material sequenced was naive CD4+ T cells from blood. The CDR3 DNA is TGCAGTGCGACGTCGCGCCAGGGAAGGAATTCACCCCTCCACTTT. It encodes CSATSRQGRNSPLHF.